The entry that follows covers one T cell receptor beta chain sequence. Antigen: not known. The data were taken from a study of cytomegalovirus exposure and HLA in healthy donors. Regarding the study as a whole: Reports described diagnosis of cytomegalovirus status by the classifier as highly specific and sensitive.

Primers for the PCR totalled 60 Vbeta and 13 Jbeta. The table came from immunoSEQ multiplex PCR; TCRdb's copy has only in-frame clones and leaves some out. The sample shows under 200,000 clones, about 80% of them seen only once. The donors gave bone marrow, and they were healthy. Donors showed nominal health when sampled, although they likely had unrecorded immune exposures. Germline V gene lookup returns CDR1 ENHRY and CDR2 SYGVKD. Trimming took off 7 bases at V and 2 bases at J, with 12 bases between the two ends. The CDR3 is 14 residues long. The receptor comes from a woman younger than 35 in good health and CMV-seropositive. This chain links TRBV10-3 with TRBJ2-1, with D uncertain. Source material: PBMCs. The CDR3 bases are TGTGCCATCATGGAGCAGAGTCCCTACAATGAGCAGTTCTTC. It codes for CAIMEQSPYNEQFF.